Below, 24 T cell receptor beta chains from the same sample are listed, as sequenced in a study of OX40 agonist ivuxolimab in advanced cancers. To prepare the library, the immunoSEQ multiplex PCR assay was applied. What TCRdb holds here is the immuneACCESS table cut down to in-frame rearrangements. Part of the clones is not present; checked against another copy, under half of the missing clones reflect an unresolved V gene, and the others are unexplained. For this sample the table gives tens of thousands of clones, of which approximately 86% were detected only once. The ten largest clones capture about 1% of the sample. The sample in question was CD4+ or CD8+ T cells sorted from blood, obtained in a trial of the OX40 agonist ivuxolimab. These receptors all come from an adult with an advanced solid tumor such as melanoma, head and neck, liver or kidney cancer.

This CDR3 reads CASRGTGGVNEQYF. CDR3 sequence (DNA): TGTGCCAGCAGAGGGACAGGGGGTGTAAACGAGCAGTACTTC. The rearrangement uses TRBV6-6 and TRBJ2-7, with 11 bases lining up with TRBD1. The junction had 6 bases not matched to a gene; V was cut back by 6 bases and J by 5 bases. The germline CDR1 and CDR2 sequences are MNHNY and SVGAGI (reference sequence). This CDR3 has 14 amino acids.

The chain recombines TRBV10-3 with TRBJ1-2; 10 bases fit TRBD1. Trimming took 6 bases from V and 2 from J; bases not matched to a gene: 9. The CDR3 contains 16 residues. Germline assignment: CDR1 ENHRY and CDR2 SYGVKD. Here the CDR3 DNA reads TGTGCCATCAGCCCGGGACAGGGGTCGGTGAACTATGGCTACACCTTC. Its translation is CAISPGQGSVNYGYTF.

The chain couples TRBV6-5 to TRBJ2-1, with D possibly TRBD2 on 5 matching bases. The CDR3 has 13 amino acids. Germline CDR1 reads MNHEY; CDR2 reads SVGAGI. V was pared by 5 bases and J by 4 bases, with 9 bases between. CDR3: CASSPPGYNEQFF. In DNA, the CDR3 is TGTGCCAGCAGTCCTCCGGGGTACAATGAGCAGTTCTTC.

This chain connects TRBV6-5 to TRBJ2-3, with D hard to call. There are 15 residues in the CDR3. The V end lost 0 bases, the J end lost 3 bases, and 10 bases lay between the germline ends. The germline gives CDR1 MNHEY, CDR2 SVGAGI. The CDR3: CASSYSSRKTDTQYF. CDR3 nucleotide sequence: TGTGCCAGCAGTTACTCGAGCAGGAAAACAGATACGCAGTATTTT.

This clone appeared a single time. Other nucleotide sequences in the sample specify the same CDR3. The chain recombines TRBV19 with TRBJ2-7, with D possibly being TRBD1 (6 bases). This CDR3 spans 15 amino acids. Trimming took 1 base from V and 1 from J, leaving 11 bases between them. In germline, CDR1 is LNHDA, CDR2 SQIVND (reference sequence). This CDR3 reads CASSIGAGVSYEQYF. CDR3 nucleotide sequence: TGTGCCAGTAGTATAGGAGCAGGGGTATCCTACGAGCAGTACTTC.

The V call is TRBV11-2, the J call TRBJ2-5, with D tentatively TRBD1 (5 bases). The CDR3 runs 14 residues. Deletions cut 4 bases from V and 0 bases from J, with 9 bases between. Looked up from germline, CDR1 is SGHAT and CDR2 is FQNNGV. CDR3 sequence (DNA): TGTGCCAGCAGCTCCGTCAGGGACCAAGAGACCCAGTACTTC. It translates to CASSSVRDQETQYF. Full variable domain (outside the CDR3, taken from reference TRBV11-2 and TRBJ2-5): EAGVAQSPRYKIIEKRQSVAFWCNPISGHATLYWYQQILGQGPKLLIQFQNNGVVDDSQLPKDRFSAERLKGVDSTLKIQPAKLEDSAVYLCASSSVRDQETQYFGPGTRLLVL.

V gene TRBV6-4 combines with J gene TRBJ2-4, with 10 bases matching TRBD2. CDR1 and CDR2 from the germline V gene are MRHNA and SNTAGT. With 6 bases clipped from V and 0 bases from J, the junction kept 8 bases outside the gene matches. This CDR3 is built from 17 residues. CDR3 bases: TGTGCCAGCAGAGACCTAGCGGGAGCGATAGCCAAAAACATTCAGTACTTC. It codes for CASRDLAGAIAKNIQYF.

The chain uses TRBV7-9 and TRBJ1-1; D perhaps matches TRBD1 (5 bases). Germline V gene data show CDR1 as SEHNR and CDR2 as FQNEAQ (reference sequence). Between the trimmed V and J ends, which lost 2 bases and 0 bases, there was a span of 10 bases. The CDR3 is 15 amino acids. The CDR3, as DNA: TGTGCCAGCAGCTTATCGGGGGTTTTGAACACTGAAGCTTTCTTT. Residues: CASSLSGVLNTEAFF.

The rearrangement uses TRBV20-1 and TRBJ2-3; D is undetermined. The CDR3 sequence is 11 residues long. Germline V gene data show CDR1 as DFQATT and CDR2 as SNEGSKA (reference sequence). Trimming left V 5 bases short and J 6 bases short, with 9 bases between. The CDR3 bases are TGCAGTGCTCCTCTAGGTGATACGCAGTATTTT. Translated, it gives CSAPLGDTQYF.

This clone appeared once. The chain links TRBV27 to TRBJ2-7, with D perhaps TRBD1 (7 bases). The germline V gene encodes CDR1 MNHEY and CDR2 SMNVEV (reference sequence). The CDR3 covers 15 residues. V was pared by 0 bases and J by 3 bases, with 12 bases between. This CDR3 is CASSLSSGGLYEQYF. For the CDR3, the DNA is TGTGCCAGCAGTTTATCGTCAGGGGGACTCTACGAGCAGTACTTC.

The rearrangement uses TRBV10-3 and TRBJ2-3; 7 bases are shared with TRBD2. After removal of 2 bases from V and 4 bases from J, the junction contained 12 bases not matched to a gene. CDR1 is ENHRY and CDR2 is SYGVKD in the germline V gene. This CDR3 is built from 17 residues. CDR3 sequence reads: CAISEVAAGELADTQYF. In DNA form, the CDR3 reads TGTGCCATCAGTGAGGTGGCGGCGGGAGAGTTGGCAGATACGCAGTATTTT.

The chain employs TRBV19 and TRBJ2-6; D might be TRBD1 (6 bases). The germline gives CDR1 LNHDA, CDR2 SQIVND (reference sequence). This CDR3 has 16 amino acids. V lost 7 bases to trimming and J lost 4 bases, with 17 bases between them. The DNA for the CDR3 is TGTGCCAGTACTACTACAGGGTCGTACGGGGCCAACGTCCTGACTTTC. As protein: CASTTTGSYGANVLTF.

The chain joins TRBV19 to TRBJ1-3; TRBD1 is a possible D gene (5 bases). The CDR3 runs 15 residues. Germline V gene data show CDR1 as LNHDA and CDR2 as SQIVND (reference sequence). V lost 5 bases and J 1 base, leaving 12 bases between the germline ends. CDR3 sequence: CASSVSGGSGNTIYF. CDR3 sequence (DNA): TGTGCCAGTAGTGTGTCGGGGGGATCTGGAAACACCATATATTTT.

The J gene is TRBJ2-7, the V gene TRBV6-1; TRBD1 matches at 11 bases. Germline trimming cut 7 bases from V and 4 bases from J; bases unmatched to any gene: 9. This CDR3 has 15 residues. The germline V gene encodes CDR1 MNHNS and CDR2 SASEGT. The CDR3 nucleotides are TGTGCCAGCAAAATAACCGGGACAGGGGGATACGAGCAGTACTTC. Its translation: CASKITGTGGYEQYF.

V usage is TRBV19 and J usage is TRBJ2-1; 7 bases are a match to TRBD2. The CDR3 has 11 residues. V was clipped by 3 bases and J by 10 bases; unmatched bases: 0. Germline-derived CDR1 and CDR2 are LNHDA and SQIVND (reference sequence). CDR3 sequence reads: CASSIGREQFF. In nucleotides, the CDR3 is TGTGCCAGTAGTATCGGGAGGGAGCAGTTCTTC.

This rearrangement joins TRBV5-8 to TRBJ1-5, with D unresolved. V was trimmed by 5 bases and J by 0 bases, leaving 3 bases between them. The V gene's germline CDR1 is SGHTS and CDR2 YDEGEE. This CDR3 has 12 residues. Here the CDR3 reads CASSYSNQPQHF. As DNA, the CDR3 is TGTGCCAGCAGTTATAGCAATCAGCCCCAGCATTTT.

The chain couples TRBV11-3 to TRBJ2-5; D not resolved. The last part of the DNA fits TRBJ2-7 better; the J call may be wrong. Looked up from germline, CDR1 is SGHNT and CDR2 is YENEEA. The CDR3 extends over 14 amino acids. CDR3 residues: CASSNPEISYEQYF. CDR3 nucleotide sequence: TGTGCCAGCAGCAACCCCGAGATCTCCTACGAGCAGTACTTC.

The chain couples TRBV25-1 to TRBJ2-3; 9 positions match TRBD2. V shed 4 bases, J shed 2 bases, and the junction held 7 bases outside the gene matches. The CDR3 contains 16 residues. From germline, CDR1 is MGHDK and CDR2 SYGVNS. The CDR3 is CASSGASGANTDTQYF. The CDR3 bases are TGTGCCAGCAGTGGGGCTAGCGGGGCAAACACAGATACGCAGTATTTT.

CDR3 DNA sequence: TGTGCCACCAGTATCTCGACAGGGGGTGGCTACACCTTC. Its protein is CATSISTGGGYTF. This chain connects TRBV15 to TRBJ1-2, with TRBD1 matching over 9 bases. CDR1 is LNHNV, CDR2 YYDKDF, per germline (reference sequence). This CDR3 is built from 13 residues. Trimming removed 6 bases from V and 7 bases from J; junction bases left unmatched: 6.

Concerning this clone itself: This same CDR3 is encoded by further DNA sequences in the sample. This CDR3 reads CATSRGNYEQYF. In DNA, the CDR3 is TGTGCCACCAGCAGGGGAAACTACGAGCAGTACTTC. The chain links TRBV15 to TRBJ2-7; D gene uncertain. V was cut by 3 bases and J by 3 bases, with 6 bases left in between. This CDR3 has 12 residues. Germline V gene data show CDR1 as LNHNV and CDR2 as YYDKDF (reference sequence).

This sequence joins TRBV6-6 and TRBJ1-1; possibly TRBD1 for D (5 bases). The CDR3 has 16 residues. Per germline, CDR1 MNHNY and CDR2 SVGAGI (reference sequence). V lost 4 bases and J lost 1, with 16 bases in between. Written as DNA, the CDR3 is TGTGCCAGCAGTTCATTCGGGATCCAGGGGAACACTGAAGCTTTCTTT. This gives the protein CASSSFGIQGNTEAFF.

The chain carries TRBV9 and TRBJ2-5; D could derive from TRBD1 or TRBD2 (6 bases each). The CDR3 consists of 15 residues. The germline gives CDR1 SGDLS, CDR2 YYNGEE. V was cut by 3 bases and J by 0 bases, with 12 bases left in between. The CDR3 loop is CASSARGGYQETQYF. As DNA, the CDR3 is TGTGCCAGCAGCGCCCGAGGGGGGTACCAAGAGACCCAGTACTTC.

The gene calls are TRBV10-3 and TRBJ1-1, with D possibly TRBD1 on 5 matching bases. V was trimmed by 9 bases and J by 6 bases, leaving 17 bases between them. CDR3 length: 13 amino acids. Germline CDR1 and CDR2: ENHRY and SYGVKD. For the CDR3, the DNA is TGTGCCATATGGGACCGCGTTGTCCCTGAAGCTTTCTTT. This gives the protein CAIWDRVVPEAFF.

The V gene is TRBV4-2, the J gene TRBJ2-1; TRBD1 aligns across 7 bases. Germline trimming cut 2 bases from V and 5 bases from J; bases unmatched to any gene: 3. CDR1 is LGHNA and CDR2 is YNFKEQ in the germline V gene. This CDR3 comprises 14 residues. The CDR3 sequence is CASSQLDRNNEQFF. The CDR3 bases are TGTGCCAGCAGCCAACTGGACAGGAACAATGAGCAGTTCTTC.